The 20 T cell receptor beta chains listed next were all sequenced from one sample in a study of CXCR3-negative and CXCR3-positive naive CD8 T cells. Points from the study as a whole: The TRB CDR3s that CXCR3-positive naive cells carried were more hydrophobic than those of CXCR3-negative naive cells.

Their specific antigens are unknown. TRB cDNA libraries were made by UMI-labeled 5' RACE. TCRdb re-called the 5' RACE reads and gives one entry per CDR3 protein, without DNA. The sample yields about 98,000 distinct CDR3 sequences, of which the top ten take up 0.9% to 1.2%. The sequencing sample was made of naive CXCR3+ CD8+ T cells from blood. Subset defined: CD45RO-CCR7+CD27+CD95- naive CD8+ T cells expressing CXCR3 (TNR3+). Every receptor here comes from a human donor in good health. Some clones in this sample may be carry-over from other donors' samples.

The V gene is TRBV4-2, the J gene TRBJ2-2. Germline CDR1 is LGHNA and CDR2 is YNFKEQ. The CDR3 runs to 14 residues. The CDR3 here is CASSQGFESGELFF.

The chain recombines TRBV7-6 with TRBJ2-1; TCRdb names TRBD1, which stays unverified in the absence of DNA. CDR1 and CDR2 from the germline V gene are SGHVS and FNYEAQ. CDR3 length: 14 residues. The CDR3 spells CASRPGQGYDEQFF.

The chain is built from TRBV6-2 or TRBV6-3 and TRBJ2-1. The V gene's germline CDR1 is MNHEY and CDR2 SVGEGT. The CDR3 has 12 amino acids. Here the CDR3 reads CASTRDSFEQFF.

The chain employs TRBV29-1 and TRBJ2-1; without DNA, the TCRdb call of TRBD2 cannot be checked. The CDR3 length is 14 residues. The germline gives CDR1 SQVTM, CDR2 ANQGSEA. The CDR3 region is CSVTSREVIYEQFF.

The chain links TRBV7-9 to TRBJ2-2; TCRdb indicates TRBD2, and absent DNA this call remains unverified. Germline V gene sequence: CDR1 SEHNR, CDR2 FQNEAQ (reference sequence). The CDR3 runs to 15 residues. Here the CDR3 reads CASSSFGTAAGELFF.

The chain combines TRBV10-3 with TRBJ1-1. The CDR3 consists of 15 residues. The germline CDR1 and CDR2 sequences are ENHRY and SYGVKD. The CDR3: CAISDQGGGNTEAFF.

The chain is built from TRBV7-9 and TRBJ2-1; checking the TCRdb D call of TRBD2 is not possible without DNA. The V gene's germline CDR1 is SEHNR and CDR2 FQNEAQ (reference sequence). The CDR3 length is 18 residues. Here the CDR3 reads CASTKGLAGPSSYNEQFF.

CDR3: CASSLAGGHYNEQFF. The rearrangement links TRBV7-8 to TRBJ2-1; the TRBD1 assignment by TCRdb is unverifiable without DNA. CDR3 size: 15 residues. CDR1 SGHVS and CDR2 FQNEAQ come from the germline V gene.

J is TRBJ2-1 and V is TRBV15; absent DNA, TCRdb's TRBD2 call cannot be checked. The CDR3 consists of 15 residues. Germline V gene sequence: CDR1 LNHNV, CDR2 YYDKDF (reference sequence). CDR3 amino acids: CATSRDRGLNNEQFF.

The chain carries TRBV5-1 and TRBJ1-5; TCRdb outputs TRBD1, but without DNA this stays unchecked. This CDR3 is built from 16 residues. Germline V gene sequence: CDR1 SGHRS, CDR2 YFSETQ. This CDR3 reads CASSDGTGNGNQPQHF.

The CDR3 spells CASSKEAEGVYNEQFF. The chain couples TRBV4-2 to TRBJ2-1. The CDR3 totals 16 residues. Germline V gene lookup returns CDR1 LGHNA and CDR2 YNFKEQ.

This chain links TRBV7-9 with TRBJ1-1. The CDR3 length is 12 residues. The germline V gene encodes CDR1 SEHNR and CDR2 FQNEAQ (reference sequence). CDR3 sequence: CASSKTGTEAFF.

V gene TRBV25-1 combines with J gene TRBJ2-7; without DNA, the TCRdb call of TRBD1 cannot be checked. The CDR3 has 12 amino acids. From germline, CDR1 is MGHDK and CDR2 SYGVNS. The CDR3 here is CASSAGGYEQYF.

This chain links TRBV29-1 with TRBJ2-1. Germline CDR1 reads SQVTM; CDR2 reads ANQGSEA. The CDR3 loop spans 11 amino acids. CDR3 protein: CSVWLADEQFF.

The chain employs TRBV9 and TRBJ2-2. Per the germline V gene, CDR1 is SGDLS and CDR2 is YYNGEE. This CDR3 comprises 15 residues. CDR3 region: CASSVVEGSTGELFF.

The gene calls are TRBV28 and TRBJ2-7; TCRdb proposes TRBD1, but this gene call is untestable without DNA. Germline-derived CDR1 and CDR2 are MDHEN and SYDVKM. CDR3 length: 15 residues. The CDR3 sequence: CASSTQDRISYEQYF.

The chain uses TRBV28 and TRBJ2-2; TCRdb indicates TRBD2, and absent DNA this call remains unverified. This CDR3 has 16 residues. Germline V gives CDR1 MDHEN, CDR2 SYDVKM. The CDR3 here is CASSLPLAGDTGELFF.

The chain links TRBV7-9 to TRBJ2-1; the D gene TCRdb calls, TRBD1, cannot be checked with no DNA. The CDR3 is 16 residues long. The germline CDR1 and CDR2 sequences are SEHNR and FQNEAQ (reference sequence). The CDR3: CASSLVWAGDYNEQFF.

The chain joins TRBV7-9 to TRBJ2-3; the TCRdb call, TRBD1, lacks DNA for checking. CDR3 size: 16 residues. The V gene's germline CDR1 is SEHNR and CDR2 FQNEAQ (reference sequence). The CDR3: CASSAGGTGVTDTRYF.

The chain combines TRBV20-1 with TRBJ1-6; absent DNA, TCRdb's TRBD1 call cannot be checked. The length of the CDR3 is 13 residues. CDR1 and CDR2 from the germline V gene are DFQATT and SNEGSKA (reference sequence). This chain's CDR3 is CSVPGQRNSPLHF.